This T cell receptor beta chain was captured by sequencing in a study of blood T cells in healthy people across ages. Every participating donor contributed 8 to 10 milliliters of peripheral blood through a draw. Total RNA was extracted at no less than 5.5 micrograms per sample. This clonotype was observed a handful of times. Its antigen is as yet unknown. Next came a second PCR, run for about 7 to 12 cycles, which used a sample-barcoded 5' primer along with a J-beta primer mix. TCRdb processed the 5' RACE reads anew with MiXCR; each CDR3 protein has one entry. The data hold approximately 1,700,000 distinct CDR3 sequences, with 39% observed a single time. The CDR3 has 15 amino acids. The V gene's germline CDR1 is SGHRS and CDR2 YFSETQ. The V and J ends lost 4 bases and 2 bases respectively, with 14 bases between them. Findings and caveats of the study: Naive T cell percentage strongly correlated with TCR beta diversity.

This TCR derives from a human donor in good health. The rearrangement uses TRBV5-1 and TRBJ2-3; perhaps D is TRBD1 or TRBD2 (6 bases each). Material: blood. Here the CDR3 reads CASSPEGHHTDTQYF. CDR3 DNA: TGCGCCAGCAGCCCGGAGGGACATCACACAGATACGCAGTATTTT. Full variable domain (missing parts from reference TRBV5-1 and TRBJ2-3): KAGVTQTPRYLIKTRGQQVTLSCSPISGHRSVSWYQQTPGQGLQFLFEYFSETQRNKGNFPGRFSGRQFSNSRSEMNVSTLELGDSALYLCASSPEGHHTDTQYFGPGTRLTVL.